This T cell receptor (beta chain) was retrieved from a study of T cells after yellow fever vaccination. A few counts support this clonotype. V was shortened by 8 bases and J by 6 bases, with 22 bases between the two germline ends. CDR3 length: 15 amino acids. The germline V gene encodes CDR1 GTSNPN and CDR2 SVGIG (reference sequence). TCRdb reprocessed the 5' RACE reads with MiXCR, giving one entry per CDR3 protein. The repertoire holds a few hundred thousand distinct CDR3 sequences, with approximately 13% as singletons. This clonotype was obtained from a man younger than 40 who received the YFV17D yellow fever vaccine. The V and J genes are TRBV30 and TRBJ2-2, with TRBD2 as a possible D gene (5 bases). The sequencing used CD4+ T cells sorted from PBMCs, collected 45 days after the yellow fever booster vaccination. CDR3: CARREDSRVAGELFF. In DNA form, the CDR3 reads TGTGCCCGCCGAGAGGACTCCCGGGTGGCCGGGGAGCTGTTTTTT.